The next 27 T cell receptor beta chains were all read from a single sample in a study of T cell changes during pregnancy in multiple sclerosis. Some clones are missing from TCRdb's copy, which holds only in-frame ones; the method was immunoSEQ multiplex PCR. The repertoire holds about 92,000 clones, with about 92% as singletons. Sequenced material: peripheral blood, taken in the first trimester of pregnancy. The origin of the receptors is a female donor with multiple sclerosis, enrolled in a pregnancy study.

This clone has more than one count but fewer than ten. This chain links TRBV28 with TRBJ1-5; 9 bases agree with TRBD1. CDR3 size: 14 residues. From germline, CDR1 is MDHEN and CDR2 SYDVKM. J gave up 4 bases and V 5 bases, and 3 bases lay outside the gene matches. CDR3 amino acids: CASSMTGGNQPQHF. The CDR3 DNA sequence: TGTGCCAGCAGTATGACAGGGGGTAATCAGCCCCAGCATTTT.

The V gene is TRBV7-2, the J gene TRBJ2-3; 7 bases are a match to TRBD2. This CDR3 is built from 14 residues. V lost 3 bases to trimming and J lost 6 bases; unmatched junction nucleotides: 6. Looked up from germline, CDR1 is SGHTA and CDR2 is FQGNSA. CDR3 nucleotide sequence: TGTGCCAGCAGCTTGTCTAGCGGCGGGGATACGCAGTATTTT. The encoded protein is CASSLSSGGDTQYF. Drawing the rest from reference TRBV7-2 and TRBJ2-3, the complete variable domain is GAGVSQSPSNKVTEKGKDVELRCDPISGHTALYWYRQSLGQGLEFLIYFQGNSAPDKSGLPSDRFSAERTGGSVSTLTIQRTQQEDSAVYLCASSLSSGGDTQYFGPGTRLTVL.

The chain carries TRBV15 and TRBJ2-5, with 9 bases identical to TRBD2. Germline CDR1 LNHNV, CDR2 YYDKDF (reference sequence). The V gene end was trimmed by 3 bases and the J gene end by 1 base; junction bases not matched to a gene: 6. This CDR3 has 16 residues. The CDR3, as DNA: TGTGCCACCAGCAGGGGTCCAGCGGGGGGCCAAGAGACCCAGTACTTC. The encoded protein is CATSRGPAGGQETQYF.

The chain couples TRBV5-6 to TRBJ1-5, with 7 bases matching TRBD1. The germline CDR1 and CDR2 sequences are SGHDT and YYEEEE. V shed 4 bases, J shed 4 bases, and the junction held 8 bases outside the gene matches. The CDR3 has 15 amino acids. This CDR3 is CASSLRPDRNQPQHF. The CDR3 DNA is TGTGCCAGCAGCCTGCGACCGGACAGGAATCAGCCCCAGCATTTT.

This chain uses TRBV7-9 with TRBJ1-2; possible D gene TRBD1, 5 bases. Germline CDR1 reads SEHNR; CDR2 reads FQNEAQ (reference sequence). CDR3 length: 14 residues. Trimming removed 4 bases from V and 2 bases from J, with 11 bases in between. CDR3 DNA: TGTGCCAGCAGCTCGGGACTCGGGAACTATGGCTACACCTTC. Translation: CASSSGLGNYGYTF.

This clone was seen once. This chain connects TRBV5-5 to TRBJ2-2, with 8 bases matching TRBD1. Looked up from germline, CDR1 is SGHKS and CDR2 is YYEKEE (reference sequence). This CDR3 has 17 amino acids. Trimming took 3 bases from V and 4 from J; bases not matched to a gene: 11. DNA of the CDR3: TGTGCCAGCAGCTGGTCAGCAGGGGGCCAGTTCACCGGGGAGCTGTTTTTT. The encoded protein is CASSWSAGGQFTGELFF.

The V call is TRBV18, the J call TRBJ1-3, with a weak D call TRBD1 (5 bases). The CDR3 has 15 residues. The V end lost 2 bases, the J end lost 3 bases, and 11 bases lay between the germline ends. CDR1 and CDR2 from the germline V gene are KGHSH and LQKENI. CDR3 region: CASSPEFQGGNTIYF. The CDR3 region has the DNA TGTGCCAGCTCACCAGAGTTCCAGGGTGGAAACACCATATATTTT.

The gene calls are TRBV19 and TRBJ1-4, with unresolved D. V lost 7 bases and J lost 7, with 16 bases in between. The CDR3 is 14 residues long. CDR1 and CDR2 from the germline V gene are LNHDA and SQIVND (reference sequence). The CDR3 reads CASKAEGRLEKLFF. In nucleotides, the CDR3 is TGTGCCAGTAAAGCAGAGGGCCGGCTTGAAAAACTGTTTTTT.

The chain recombines TRBV6-5 with TRBJ2-5; 7 positions match TRBD2. CDR1 and CDR2 from the germline V gene are MNHEY and SVGAGI. The CDR3 loop spans 16 amino acids. The ends lost 2 bases at V and 0 bases at J; junction bases unmatched: 6. The CDR3 loop reads CASSYGASGNQETQYF. CDR3 nucleotide sequence: TGTGCCAGCAGTTACGGGGCTAGCGGTAACCAAGAGACCCAGTACTTC.

CDR3 residues: CASSPYSYEQYF. CDR3 in DNA: TGTGCCAGCAGCCCTTACTCCTACGAGCAGTACTTC. V is TRBV11-2 and J is TRBJ2-7; D gene unclear. Germline CDR1 reads SGHAT; CDR2 reads FQNNGV. The CDR3 has 12 residues. Trimming removed 5 bases from V and 0 bases from J, with 5 bases in between.

The chain employs TRBV4-3 and TRBJ1-1; TRBD1 aligns across 9 bases. The V segment lost 7 bases and the J segment 0 bases; nucleotides outside the gene matches: 6. This CDR3 contains 15 residues. The germline V gene encodes CDR1 LGHNA and CDR2 YSLEER. This CDR3 is CASTGDREMNTEAFF. CDR3 nucleotides: TGCGCCAGCACCGGGGACAGGGAAATGAACACTGAAGCTTTCTTT.

This clone appeared once. J is TRBJ2-3 and V is TRBV29-1; D gene unclear. Germline V gene data show CDR1 as SQVTM and CDR2 as ANQGSEA. This CDR3 has 10 residues. Trimming removed 6 bases at V and 8 bases at J, with 9 bases between. CDR3 amino acids: CSVLTGTQYF. The CDR3 DNA reads as TGCAGCGTCCTAACTGGTACGCAGTATTTT.

This chain connects TRBV28 to TRBJ1-2, with D uncertain. Trimming took 7 bases from V and 5 from J, leaving 5 bases between them. This CDR3 spans 10 amino acids. Germline V gives CDR1 MDHEN, CDR2 SYDVKM. The CDR3 here is CASNKYGYTF. The DNA of the CDR3 is TGTGCCAGCAACAAGTATGGCTACACCTTC.

The chain recombines TRBV6-5 with TRBJ2-2, with 7 bases fitting TRBD2. This CDR3 is 15 amino acids long. J lost 2 bases, V lost 4 bases, and 4 bases had no gene match. Germline V gene sequence: CDR1 MNHEY, CDR2 SVGAGI. The CDR3 region has the DNA TGTGCCAGCAGTTCCCCGGGACTAAACACCGGGGAGCTGTTTTTT. This encodes CASSSPGLNTGELFF.

The rearrangement uses TRBV5-1 and TRBJ2-2, with 12 bases that match TRBD2. The germline gives CDR1 SGHRS, CDR2 YFSETQ. This CDR3 spans 16 amino acids. V gave up 2 bases and J gave up 1 base; unmatched junction bases: 0. The CDR3 DNA follows: TGCGCCAGCAGCTTACTAGCGGGAGGGAACACCGGGGAGCTGTTTTTT. Its translation: CASSLLAGGNTGELFF.

The chain combines TRBV29-1 with TRBJ2-3; D is uncertain. This CDR3 region has 12 residues. Germline-derived CDR1 and CDR2 are SQVTM and ANQGSEA. V was trimmed by 7 bases and J by 1 base, leaving 9 bases between them. This chain's CDR3 is CSGNTGTDTQYF. The CDR3 region has the DNA TGCAGCGGCAATACGGGCACAGATACGCAGTATTTT.

The genes are TRBV7-3 and TRBJ2-7, with a tentative D call TRBD1 (7 bases). The CDR3 consists of 13 residues. CDR1 SGHTA and CDR2 FQGTGA come from the germline V gene. V was clipped by 2 bases and J by 9 bases, with 14 bases between them. CDR3 sequence reads: CASSLWRGQVQYF. Written as DNA, the CDR3 is TGTGCCAGCAGCTTATGGAGGGGGCAAGTGCAGTACTTC.

The genes are TRBV19 and TRBJ2-3; the match to TRBD2 covers 9 bases. CDR3 length: 17 residues. J gave up 1 base and V 7 bases, and 12 bases lay outside the gene matches. Germline V CDR1 and CDR2: LNHDA, SQIVND (reference sequence). The CDR3 region has the DNA TGTGCCAGTACCGAAACGACTAGCGGACCTCGCACAGATACGCAGTATTTT. Amino acid sequence: CASTETTSGPRTDTQYF.

The table lists this clone with a few counts. This chain connects TRBV29-1 to TRBJ2-1; a weak D match, TRBD2 (6 bases). There are 14 residues in the CDR3. CDR1 SQVTM and CDR2 ANQGSEA come from the germline V gene. V was clipped by 6 bases and J by 0 bases, with 12 bases between them. The CDR3 sequence: CSVPGLSSYNEQFF. In DNA, the CDR3 is TGCAGCGTGCCGGGACTTAGCTCCTACAATGAGCAGTTCTTC.

The chain uses TRBV30 and TRBJ2-3; 9 positions agree with TRBD2. In germline, CDR1 is GTSNPN, CDR2 SVGIG (reference sequence). The length of the CDR3 is 15 residues. J gave up 8 bases and V 3 bases, and 12 bases lay outside the gene matches. CDR3 coding DNA: TGTGCCTGGAGGTTGGCGGGAGGGGAACTAGGTACGCAGTATTTT. Its protein product is CAWRLAGGELGTQYF.

This chain uses TRBV5-1 with TRBJ2-5; 14 positions agree with TRBD2. The CDR3 length is 16 residues. CDR1 is SGHRS and CDR2 is YFSETQ in the germline V gene. The J segment lost 5 bases and the V segment lost 3 bases, leaving 6 bases of the junction unmatched. The CDR3 loop is CASSSGTSGSWETQYF. The CDR3 DNA follows: TGCGCCAGCAGCTCCGGGACTAGCGGGAGTTGGGAGACCCAGTACTTC.

The chain couples TRBV4-3 to TRBJ1-4; TRBD1 is a possible D gene (6 bases). CDR1 is LGHNA, CDR2 YSLEER, per germline. The ends were cut back, 4 bases at V and 7 bases at J, with 10 bases in the middle. This CDR3 contains 13 residues. CDR3 region: CASSLQGTEKLFF. The CDR3 DNA reads as TGCGCCAGCAGCCTTCAGGGGACTGAAAAACTGTTTTTT.

The chain links TRBV4-1 to TRBJ2-1, with TRBD1 identical over 8 bases. The V and J ends lost 1 base and 3 bases, in that order; junction bases with no gene match: 2. CDR1 is MGHRA, CDR2 YSYEKL, per germline. The CDR3 runs 15 residues. Here the CDR3 reads CASSQGQGSYNEQFF. CDR3 nucleotides: TGCGCCAGCAGCCAAGGACAGGGGAGCTACAATGAGCAGTTCTTC.

This sequence joins TRBV6-5 and TRBJ2-7; D is perhaps TRBD2 (5 bases). The CDR3 runs to 15 residues. Deletions cut 5 bases from V and 3 bases from J, with 17 bases between. Germline values: CDR1 MNHEY, CDR2 SVGAGI. The CDR3 region has the DNA TGTGCCAGCAGTCCTATTGAGGGTATCGGCTACGAGCAGTACTTC. Its translation is CASSPIEGIGYEQYF.

The chain is built from TRBV27 and TRBJ2-7; TRBD2 matches 13 bases. CDR3 size: 16 residues. CDR1 is MNHEY and CDR2 is SMNVEV in the germline V gene (reference sequence). Trimming at V came to 5 bases and at J to 5 bases, leaving 9 bases not matched to a gene. The CDR3 spells CASSHLLAGGPNEQYF. The CDR3 bases are TGTGCCAGCAGTCACCTACTAGCGGGAGGGCCCAACGAGCAGTACTTC.

The chain recombines TRBV19 with TRBJ2-3, with TRBD2 matching 7 bases. Germline values: CDR1 LNHDA, CDR2 SQIVND (reference sequence). The CDR3 spans 13 residues. V gave up 4 bases and J gave up 3 bases; unmatched junction bases: 1. The CDR3 here is CASSSGRTDTQYF. CDR3 coding DNA: TGTGCCAGTAGTAGCGGGAGAACAGATACGCAGTATTTT.

The chain carries TRBV28 and TRBJ1-2; D not resolved. CDR3 length: 17 amino acids. V shed 4 bases and J shed 2 bases, with 20 bases lying between them. Germline lookup yields CDR1 MDHEN and CDR2 SYDVKM. CDR3 amino acids: CASSSDFASKLNYGYTF. The CDR3 bases are TGTGCCAGCAGTTCTGACTTCGCTTCTAAGCTCAACTATGGCTACACCTTC.